This passage covers 17 T cell receptor beta chains from one sample sequenced in a study of cytomegalovirus exposure and HLA in healthy donors. Primers included in the PCR were 60 Vbeta and 13 Jbeta primers. The repertoire was sequenced with immunoSEQ multiplex PCR; TCRdb's copy has only in-frame clones and lacks some. The repertoire consists of 150,000 to 200,000 clones, with 70% to 90% occurring once and the leading ten covering about 9.3%. Sequences were obtained from PBMCs. These TCRs come from a man younger than 35 in good health and CMV-seropositive.

This chain links TRBV2 with TRBJ1-1; no firm D call. Germline V gene lookup returns CDR1 SNHLY and CDR2 FYNNEI. The CDR3 extends over 13 amino acids. Trimming took off 6 bases at V and 3 bases at J, with 11 bases between the two ends. The CDR3 DNA follows: TGTGCCAGCAGATCGGAGGTCGACACTGAAGCTTTCTTT. This gives the protein CASRSEVDTEAFF. The entire variable domain, with the rest obtained from reference TRBV2 and TRBJ1-1, is as follows: EPEVTQTPSHQVTQMGQEVILRCVPISNHLYFYWYRQILGQKVEFLVSFYNNEISEKSEIFDDQFSVERPDGSNFTLKIRSTKLEDSAMYFCASRSEVDTEAFFGQGTRLTVV.

The J gene is TRBJ2-1, the V gene TRBV2, with TRBD2 identical over 7 bases. The CDR3 consists of 13 residues. From germline, CDR1 is SNHLY and CDR2 FYNNEI. With V trimmed by 1 base and J by 8 bases, 2 bases remained unmatched. CDR3 DNA sequence: TGTGCCAGCAGTGAAGGGACTAGTCATGAGCAGTTCTTC. As protein: CASSEGTSHEQFF.

This chain uses TRBV7-3 with TRBJ2-3, with 8 bases lining up with TRBD2. Germline CDR1 reads SGHTA; CDR2 reads FQGTGA. The CDR3 sequence is 15 residues long. V lost 5 bases and J lost 4; bases outside the gene matches: 8. CDR3 DNA: TGTGCCAGCAGCGGACGGGGGGGCCTTTCAGATACGCAGTATTTT. Its protein is CASSGRGGLSDTQYF. The whole variable domain, filled in from reference TRBV7-3 and TRBJ2-3, reads GAGVSQTPSNKVTEKGKYVELRCDPISGHTALYWYRQSLGQGPEFLIYFQGTGAADDSGLPNDRFFAVRPEGSVSTLKIQRTERGDSAVYLCASSGRGGLSDTQYFGPGTRLTVL.

J is TRBJ2-5 and V is TRBV11-2; D possibly corresponds to TRBD1 (6 bases). Deletions cut 9 bases from V and 4 bases from J, with 18 bases between. Germline values: CDR1 SGHAT, CDR2 FQNNGV. The CDR3 is 14 residues long. The CDR3 bases are TGTGCCAGTGGCCCACAGGGAAAAAGAGAGACCCAGTACTTC. Residues: CASGPQGKRETQYF.

The chain uses TRBV19 and TRBJ2-5; 9 bases agree with TRBD1. V was clipped by 6 bases and J by 2 bases; unmatched bases: 10. The CDR3 is 16 amino acids. Per the germline V gene, CDR1 is LNHDA and CDR2 is SQIVND (reference sequence). The CDR3 sequence: CASRAGTGKIQETQYF. The DNA of the CDR3 is TGTGCCAGTAGGGCCGGGACAGGGAAAATACAAGAGACCCAGTACTTC.

The chain joins TRBV10-3 to TRBJ2-5; 11 bases are a match to TRBD2. V lost 4 bases, J lost 4 bases, and 11 bases stayed unmatched. The germline V gene encodes CDR1 ENHRY and CDR2 SYGVKD. The CDR3 consists of 17 residues. The CDR3 nucleotides read TGTGCCATCAGTGTCCCCAGACTAGCGGGGTTTGGAGAGACCCAGTACTTC. Translation gives CAISVPRLAGFGETQYF.

CDR3: CASSLLRAETQYF. The CDR3 DNA reads as TGTGCCAGCAGCTTGTTGCGGGCGGAGACCCAGTACTTC. The chain employs TRBV5-6 and TRBJ2-5, with TRBD2 as a possible D gene (5 bases). V was shortened by 1 base and J by 5 bases, with 9 bases between the two germline ends. The CDR3 spans 13 residues. Per the germline V gene, CDR1 is SGHDT and CDR2 is YYEEEE. Looking up the rest from reference TRBV5-6 and TRBJ2-5 gives the full variable domain: DAGVTQSPTHLIKTRGQQVTLRCSPKSGHDTVSWYQQALGQGPQFIFQYYEEEERQRGNFPDRFSGHQFPNYSSELNVNALLLGDSALYLCASSLLRAETQYFGPGTRLLVL.

This clone was picked up one time. J is TRBJ2-3 and V is TRBV2, with D possibly TRBD2 on 5 matching bases. The CDR3 totals 11 residues. CDR1 and CDR2 from the germline V gene are SNHLY and FYNNEI. V dropped 7 bases and J dropped 6 bases, with 8 bases sitting between them. The CDR3 here is CASTRDDTQYF. CDR3 bases: TGTGCCAGCACCCGGGATGATACGCAGTATTTT.

This chain joins TRBV20-1 and TRBJ2-5; D remains ambiguous. The CDR3 extends over 11 amino acids. V was shortened by 5 bases and J by 3 bases, with 7 bases between the two germline ends. The germline CDR1 and CDR2 sequences are DFQATT and SNEGSKA (reference sequence). Written as DNA, the CDR3 is TGCAGTGCTCAACACGAAGAGACCCAGTACTTC. It is translated as CSAQHEETQYF.

The V gene is TRBV2, the J gene TRBJ2-1; the match to TRBD2 covers 15 bases. The CDR3 length is 18 residues. CDR1 and CDR2 (germline): SNHLY, FYNNEI. With 3 bases clipped from V and 1 base from J, the junction kept 4 bases outside the gene matches. The CDR3 protein is CASSEGGLAGGSYNEQFF. CDR3 sequence (DNA): TGTGCCAGCAGTGAGGGGGGACTAGCGGGGGGATCCTACAATGAGCAGTTCTTC.

The table lists this clone with a few counts. The chain joins TRBV6-5 to TRBJ2-1; D remains unclear. V shed 0 bases and J shed 9 bases, with 6 bases lying between them. CDR3 length: 12 amino acids. From germline, CDR1 is MNHEY and CDR2 SVGAGI. The CDR3 nucleotides read TGTGCCAGCAGTTACTCGACGGGTGAGCAGTTCTTC. It is translated as CASSYSTGEQFF.

This rearrangement joins TRBV7-9 to TRBJ1-6; a weak D match, TRBD1 (6 bases). V was pared by 3 bases and J by 10 bases, with 19 bases between. This CDR3 comprises 16 residues. CDR1 is SEHNR and CDR2 is FQNEAQ in the germline V gene (reference sequence). The CDR3 here is CASSFTGLGGGSPLHF. The CDR3 nucleotides read TGTGCCAGCAGCTTTACAGGGCTGGGCGGAGGCTCACCCCTCCACTTT.

The V call is TRBV9, the J call TRBJ1-3, with a possible D match to TRBD1 (5 bases). V lost 3 bases to trimming and J lost 3 bases, with 7 bases between them. Per the germline V gene, CDR1 is SGDLS and CDR2 is YYNGEE. The CDR3 consists of 13 residues. The CDR3 region has the DNA TGTGCCAGCAGCGCGGACAATGGAAACACCATATATTTT. It codes for CASSADNGNTIYF.

Worth noting for this clone: Other DNA sequences in the sample encode the same CDR3. The V call is TRBV5-1, the J call TRBJ1-6, with 7 bases lining up with TRBD1. CDR1 and CDR2 from the germline V gene are SGHRS and YFSETQ. This CDR3 region has 14 residues. The V segment lost 0 bases and the J segment 7 bases; nucleotides outside the gene matches: 1. In DNA form, the CDR3 reads TGCGCCAGCAGCTTGGACAGGGGCAATTCACCCCTCCACTTT. This translates into CASSLDRGNSPLHF.

The chain couples TRBV4-1 to TRBJ1-1; TRBD1 aligns across 9 bases. Germline V gives CDR1 MGHRA, CDR2 YSYEKL. J lost 12 bases, V lost 0 bases, and 5 bases had no gene match. The CDR3 consists of 13 residues. CDR3 protein: CASSQERQGGTFF. The DNA of the CDR3 is TGCGCCAGCAGCCAAGAGAGACAGGGGGGAACTTTCTTT.

The CDR3 DNA sequence: TGTGCCAGCTCACCACGTCGTTCCGGGGAGGGCTACACCTTC. Translating it yields CASSPRRSGEGYTF. The genes are TRBV18 and TRBJ1-2; D is unclear. The CDR3 extends over 14 amino acids. The V and J ends lost 1 base and 8 bases respectively, with 14 bases between them. The V gene's germline CDR1 is KGHSH and CDR2 LQKENI.

The J gene is TRBJ1-6, the V gene TRBV14, with TRBD1 matching 9 bases. CDR3 length: 16 residues. Germline values: CDR1 SGHDN, CDR2 FVKESK. Trimming removed 3 bases from V and 9 bases from J; junction bases left unmatched: 9. The CDR3 region is CASSQMGGTGPSPLHF. In DNA, the CDR3 is TGTGCCAGCAGCCAGATGGGTGGGACAGGGCCTTCACCCCTCCACTTT. Combining the CDR3 with reference TRBV14 and TRBJ1-6 gives the whole variable domain EAGVTQFPSHSVIEKGQTVTLRCDPISGHDNLYWYRRVMGKEIKFLLHFVKESKQDESGMPNNRFLAERTGGTYSTLKVQPAELEDSGVYFCASSQMGGTGPSPLHFGNGTRLTVT.